These 27 T cell receptor beta chains share one sample of origin, sequenced in a study of OX40 agonist ivuxolimab in advanced cancers. TCRdb's table, derived via immunoSEQ multiplex PCR, lists solely in-frame clones and lacks some. The sample consists of approximately 43,000 clones, roughly nine tenths of them appearing once. The material was CD4+ or CD8+ T cells sorted from blood, obtained in a trial of the OX40 agonist ivuxolimab. The receptors derive from an adult with an advanced solid tumor such as melanoma, head and neck, liver or kidney cancer.

This clone has more than one count but fewer than ten. The chain couples TRBV11-2 to TRBJ1-2; D uncertain. V shed 1 base and J shed 6 bases, with 6 bases lying between them. This CDR3 spans 12 amino acids. Germline V gene sequence: CDR1 SGHAT, CDR2 FQNNGV. The CDR3 region is CASSLGVDGYTF. CDR3 nucleotides: TGTGCCAGCAGCTTAGGTGTCGATGGCTACACCTTC.

The V gene is TRBV7-2, the J gene TRBJ1-6; the match to TRBD1 covers 7 bases. The V gene end was trimmed by 4 bases and the J gene end by 7 bases; junction bases not matched to a gene: 10. Germline V CDR1 and CDR2: SGHTA, FQGNSA. CDR3 length: 16 amino acids. This chain's CDR3 is CASSSPPGQRNSPLHF. DNA for the CDR3: TGTGCCAGCAGCTCCCCGCCGGGACAGAGGAATTCACCCCTCCACTTT.

This clone appeared once. The genes are TRBV11-2 and TRBJ2-3; D assignment may be TRBD1 or TRBD2 (7 bases each). Germline V CDR1 and CDR2: SGHAT, FQNNGV. The CDR3 contains 14 residues. Trimming stripped 7 bases from V and 4 bases from J, with 15 bases between. DNA of the CDR3: TGTGCCAGCACCCAGGGGGGGGCTGCAGATACGCAGTATTTT. It encodes CASTQGGAADTQYF.

This clone has just one count. The chain has TRBV6-5 and TRBJ1-1; no definite D call. V dropped 6 bases and J dropped 1 base, with 12 bases sitting between them. CDR1 and CDR2 from the germline V gene are MNHEY and SVGAGI. The CDR3 spans 14 residues. The CDR3 protein is CASRWWGENTEAFF. CDR3 sequence (DNA): TGTGCCAGCAGATGGTGGGGAGAGAACACTGAAGCTTTCTTT.

The CDR3 nucleotides read TGTGCCAGCAGCGTAGGGTCGGGCAACTACAATGAGCAGTTCTTC. This codes for CASSVGSGNYNEQFF. The chain combines TRBV9 with TRBJ2-1, with D hard to call. There are 15 residues in the CDR3. Germline-derived CDR1 and CDR2 are SGDLS and YYNGEE. V was pared by 0 bases and J by 3 bases, with 10 bases between.

The chain employs TRBV6-5 and TRBJ1-2; 7 bases line up with TRBD1. The CDR3 totals 14 residues. Germline loops: CDR1 MNHEY, CDR2 SVGAGI. V shed 6 bases and J 7 bases; nucleotides not matched to a gene: 11. DNA for the CDR3: TGTGCCAGCAGCCCGGGACAGTCTCTTCTTGGCTACACCTTC. Amino acid sequence: CASSPGQSLLGYTF.

The rearrangement uses TRBV16 and TRBJ1-2, with 9 bases lining up with TRBD1. The CDR3 loop spans 17 amino acids. V was clipped by 1 base and J by 3 bases; unmatched bases: 9. Looked up from germline, CDR1 is KGHSY and CDR2 is FQNENV. The CDR3 loop is CASSQLHRQGVDYGYTF. CDR3 in DNA: TGTGCCAGCAGCCAATTACACAGACAGGGGGTGGACTATGGCTACACCTTC.

V is TRBV5-6 and J is TRBJ1-5; D not certain. Germline V CDR1 and CDR2: SGHDT, YYEEEE. The CDR3 has 16 residues. Trimming cost V 6 bases and J 4 bases, with 20 bases left between them. Here the CDR3 DNA reads TGTGCCAGCACCCCCCCGAGGTGGGTTAAAAATCAGCCCCAGCATTTT. The encoded protein is CASTPPRWVKNQPQHF.

In DNA form, the CDR3 reads TGTGCCAGCAGCATAAGAAGAGATACGCAGTATTTT. It is translated as CASSIRRDTQYF. The chain links TRBV6-6 to TRBJ2-3; D not resolved. Germline CDR1 is MNHNY and CDR2 is SVGAGI (reference sequence). V was pared by 6 bases and J by 5 bases, with 9 bases between. The CDR3 is made up of 12 amino acids.

The genes are TRBV7-8 and TRBJ2-2, with unresolved D. V shed 8 bases and J shed 1 base, with 14 bases lying between them. The CDR3 loop spans 15 amino acids. Germline CDR1 and CDR2: SGHVS and FQNEAQ. The CDR3: CASSAGYLNTGELFF. DNA of the CDR3: TGTGCCAGCTCCGCCGGCTACCTGAACACCGGGGAGCTGTTTTTT.

This clone is a singleton in its sample. The chain is built from TRBV4-1 and TRBJ2-1, with TRBD1 matching 9 bases. Germline loops: CDR1 MGHRA, CDR2 YSYEKL. The CDR3 is made up of 15 amino acids. The V and J ends lost 2 bases and 9 bases, in that order; junction bases with no gene match: 8. This chain's CDR3 is CASSQRQGGSIEQFF. The CDR3 nucleotides read TGCGCCAGCAGCCAACGACAGGGGGGCTCAATTGAGCAGTTCTTC.

The chain uses TRBV7-3 and TRBJ1-1; weak D call: TRBD1 (6 bases). Trimming pared 8 bases from V and 1 base from J, leaving 11 bases between. CDR1 is SGHTA, CDR2 FQGTGA, per germline. CDR3 length: 13 residues. The CDR3 DNA reads TGTGCCAGCTCCTGGGGGGCGAACACTGAAGCTTTCTTT. Its translation: CASSWGANTEAFF.

The chain links TRBV4-2 to TRBJ2-1; D gene ambiguous. Germline V gives CDR1 LGHNA, CDR2 YNFKEQ. V lost 0 bases and J lost 9, with 9 bases in between. The CDR3 totals 13 residues. In nucleotides, the CDR3 is TGTGCCAGCAGCCAAGATCACCGGAGTGAGCAGTTCTTC. Encoded protein: CASSQDHRSEQFF.

The V and J genes are TRBV11-3 and TRBJ2-3; D is ambiguous. The CDR3 has 14 residues. Germline CDR1 SGHNT, CDR2 YENEEA. V dropped 1 base and J dropped 0 bases, with 5 bases sitting between them. CDR3 DNA sequence: TGTGCCAGCAGCTTAGTTCCAAGCACAGATACGCAGTATTTT. Its protein product is CASSLVPSTDTQYF.

The chain couples TRBV5-1 to TRBJ1-6, with 7 bases lining up with TRBD1. V lost 0 bases, J lost 8 bases, and 2 bases stayed unmatched. The CDR3 has 14 amino acids. Germline CDR1 reads SGHRS; CDR2 reads YFSETQ. As DNA, the CDR3 is TGCGCCAGCAGCTTGGTGCAGGGGGATTCACCCCTCCACTTT. Its protein is CASSLVQGDSPLHF.

This chain connects TRBV14 to TRBJ2-1, with D possibly TRBD2 on 5 matching bases. Germline V gives CDR1 SGHDN, CDR2 FVKESK. Trimming stripped 0 bases from V and 13 bases from J, with 16 bases between. The CDR3 loop spans 14 amino acids. The CDR3 DNA sequence: TGTGCCAGCAGCCAAGATTTGGGGAGTCGGGAACAGTTCTTC. Amino acids: CASSQDLGSREQFF. Based on the CDR3 plus reference TRBV14 and TRBJ2-1, the full variable domain is EAGVTQFPSHSVIEKGQTVTLRCDPISGHDNLYWYRRVMGKEIKFLLHFVKESKQDESGMPNNRFLAERTGGTYSTLKVQPAELEDSGVYFCASSQDLGSREQFFGPGTRLTVL.

The chain combines TRBV5-5 with TRBJ1-1, with D possibly TRBD1 on 5 matching bases. Trimming stripped 2 bases from V and 5 bases from J, with 13 bases between. CDR1 and CDR2 (germline): SGHKS, YYEKEE (reference sequence). The CDR3 is 14 residues long. The CDR3 DNA follows: TGTGCCAGCAGCTTTGGCGGCAGGGATACTGAAGCTTTCTTT. It translates to CASSFGGRDTEAFF. Looking up the rest from reference TRBV5-5 and TRBJ1-1 gives the full variable domain: DAGVTQSPTHLIKTRGQQVTLRCSPISGHKSVSWYQQVLGQGPQFIFQYYEKEERGRGNFPDRFSARQFPNYSSELNVNALLLGDSALYLCASSFGGRDTEAFFGQGTRLTVV.

This rearrangement joins TRBV7-9 to TRBJ1-2; 10 positions agree with TRBD1. The CDR3 is made up of 15 amino acids. Germline V gene sequence: CDR1 SEHNR, CDR2 FQNEAQ (reference sequence). Trimming at V came to 1 base and at J to 5 bases, leaving 4 bases not matched to a gene. The CDR3 reads CASSLVGQGEYGYTF. The DNA for the CDR3 is TGTGCCAGCAGCTTAGTTGGACAGGGGGAATATGGCTACACCTTC.

J is TRBJ1-1 and V is TRBV30; D perhaps matches TRBD1 (6 bases). CDR1 and CDR2 (germline): GTSNPN, SVGIG (reference sequence). The CDR3 covers 14 residues. V lost 1 base and J 6 bases, leaving 15 bases between the germline ends. CDR3 nucleotide sequence: TGTGCCTGGAGTGGGCAGGGGCGGGTGGCTGAAGCTTTCTTT. Its protein is CAWSGQGRVAEAFF.

This clone is a singleton in its sample. Mismatch with germline at one junction end may stem from a read error. The rearrangement links TRBV7-7 to TRBJ2-7; weak D call: TRBD2 (5 bases). This CDR3 spans 15 amino acids. CDR1 is SSHAT, CDR2 FNYEAQ, per germline (reference sequence). CDR3 in DNA: TGTGCTAGCAGCCTCAACCGGGGAGTGGGCTACGAGCAGTACTTC. Translated, it gives CASSLNRGVGYEQYF.

The chain is built from TRBV6-5 and TRBJ2-5; D gene unclear. The CDR3 has 11 residues. The ends were cut back, 6 bases at V and 11 bases at J, with 13 bases in the middle. CDR1 is MNHEY, CDR2 SVGAGI, per germline. The CDR3 region is CASSTKEIQYF. The DNA for the CDR3 is TGTGCCAGCAGCACGAAGGAGATACAGTACTTC.

The genes are TRBV19 and TRBJ1-1; the D gene is possibly TRBD1 (5 bases). CDR3 size: 15 residues. V lost 4 bases and J 6 bases, leaving 18 bases between the germline ends. Per the germline V gene, CDR1 is LNHDA and CDR2 is SQIVND (reference sequence). DNA of the CDR3: TGTGCCAGTAGTACACCCGGGGCAGTGCGTCCTGAAGCTTTCTTT. Translating it yields CASSTPGAVRPEAFF. Combining the CDR3 with reference TRBV19 and TRBJ1-1 gives the whole variable domain DGGITQSPKYLFRKEGQNVTLSCEQNLNHDAMYWYRQDPGQGLRLIYYSQIVNDFQKGDIAEGYSVSREKKESFPLTVTSAQKNPTAFYLCASSTPGAVRPEAFFGQGTRLTVV.

V usage is TRBV18 and J usage is TRBJ2-7; TRBD2 is a possible D gene (6 bases). V dropped 3 bases and J dropped 0 bases, with 9 bases sitting between them. The CDR3 is made up of 14 amino acids. Germline V gene lookup returns CDR1 KGHSH and CDR2 LQKENI. The CDR3 region has the DNA TGTGCCAGCTCACCCCGGGGACTCTCCTACGAGCAGTACTTC. It specifies CASSPRGLSYEQYF.

This chain joins TRBV7-2 and TRBJ2-5; 7 bases agree with TRBD2. After removal of 2 bases from V and 4 bases from J, the junction contained 10 bases not matched to a gene. The germline V gene encodes CDR1 SGHTA and CDR2 FQGNSA. The CDR3 has 16 residues. The CDR3 DNA sequence: TGTGCCAGCAGCTTAAGGAGTAGCCGCGGGGGAGAGACCCAGTACTTC. This sequence encodes CASSLRSSRGGETQYF. Based on the CDR3 plus reference TRBV7-2 and TRBJ2-5, the full variable domain is GAGVSQSPSNKVTEKGKDVELRCDPISGHTALYWYRQSLGQGLEFLIYFQGNSAPDKSGLPSDRFSAERTGGSVSTLTIQRTQQEDSAVYLCASSLRSSRGGETQYFGPGTRLLVL.

This clone was recorded once. The V and J genes are TRBV5-4 and TRBJ1-6; no reliable D call. The CDR3 sequence is 15 residues long. V gave up 0 bases and J gave up 9 bases, with 13 bases separating them. CDR1 SGHNT and CDR2 YYREEE come from the germline V gene (reference sequence). The DNA of the CDR3 is TGTGCCAGCAGCTTGGGGGGTCGGGATTCTTCACCCCTCCACTTT. Its translation: CASSLGGRDSSPLHF.

The rearrangement joins TRBV2 to TRBJ2-7; D gene ambiguous. Deletions cut 4 bases from V and 0 bases from J, with 13 bases between. CDR3 length: 15 residues. Germline V gene sequence: CDR1 SNHLY, CDR2 FYNNEI. This CDR3 reads CASSVNSPASYEQYF. The CDR3 DNA reads TGTGCCAGCAGTGTAAACAGTCCAGCCTCCTACGAGCAGTACTTC.

CDR3 nucleotides: TGTGCCAGCAGCGAGGGGGAGGGGATGAACACTGAAGCTTTCTTT. Translation gives CASSEGEGMNTEAFF. This chain joins TRBV9 and TRBJ1-1, with D maybe TRBD1 (6 bases). The CDR3 contains 15 residues. V was cut by 3 bases and J by 0 bases, with 12 bases left in between. CDR1 SGDLS and CDR2 YYNGEE come from the germline V gene.